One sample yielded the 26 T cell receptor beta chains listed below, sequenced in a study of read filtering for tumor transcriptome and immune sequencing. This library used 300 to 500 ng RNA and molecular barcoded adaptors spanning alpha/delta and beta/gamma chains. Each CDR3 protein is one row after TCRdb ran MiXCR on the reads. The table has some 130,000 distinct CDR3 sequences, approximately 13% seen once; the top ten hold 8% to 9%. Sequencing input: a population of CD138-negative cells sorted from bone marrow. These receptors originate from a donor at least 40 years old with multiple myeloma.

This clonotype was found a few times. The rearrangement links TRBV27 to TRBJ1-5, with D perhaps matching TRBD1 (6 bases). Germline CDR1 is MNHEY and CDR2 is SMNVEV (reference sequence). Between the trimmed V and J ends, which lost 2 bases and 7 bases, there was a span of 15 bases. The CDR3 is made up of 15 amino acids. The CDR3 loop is CASSLGSGGLQPQHF. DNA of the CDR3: TGTGCCAGCAGTTTAGGTAGCGGGGGCTTGCAGCCCCAGCATTTT.

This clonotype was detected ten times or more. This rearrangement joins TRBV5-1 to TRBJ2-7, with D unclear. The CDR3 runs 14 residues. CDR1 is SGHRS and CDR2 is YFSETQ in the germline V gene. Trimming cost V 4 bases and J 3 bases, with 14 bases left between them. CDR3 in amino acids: CASSPSGADYEQYF. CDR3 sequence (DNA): TGCGCCAGCAGCCCCTCGGGCGCTGACTACGAGCAGTACTTC.

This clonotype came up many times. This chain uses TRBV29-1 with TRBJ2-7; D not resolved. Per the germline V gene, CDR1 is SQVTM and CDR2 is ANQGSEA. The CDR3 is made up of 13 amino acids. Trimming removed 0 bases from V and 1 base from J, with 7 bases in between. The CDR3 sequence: CSVEDDGSYEQYF. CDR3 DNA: TGCAGCGTTGAAGATGACGGATCCTACGAGCAGTACTTC.

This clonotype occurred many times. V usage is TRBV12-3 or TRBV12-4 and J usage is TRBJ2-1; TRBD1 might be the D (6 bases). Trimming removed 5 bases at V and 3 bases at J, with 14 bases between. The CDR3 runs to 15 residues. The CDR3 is CASSPLTGSYNEQFF. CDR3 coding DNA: TGTGCCAGCAGTCCTCTAACAGGGAGCTACAATGAGCAGTTCTTC.

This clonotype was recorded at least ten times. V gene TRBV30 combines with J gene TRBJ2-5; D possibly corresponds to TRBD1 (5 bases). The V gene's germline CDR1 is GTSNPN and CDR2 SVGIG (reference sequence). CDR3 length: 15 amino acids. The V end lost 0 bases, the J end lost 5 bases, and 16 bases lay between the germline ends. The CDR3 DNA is TGTGCCTGGAGTGTAGGATCAGGGCTCCGGGAGACCCAGTACTTC. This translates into CAWSVGSGLRETQYF.

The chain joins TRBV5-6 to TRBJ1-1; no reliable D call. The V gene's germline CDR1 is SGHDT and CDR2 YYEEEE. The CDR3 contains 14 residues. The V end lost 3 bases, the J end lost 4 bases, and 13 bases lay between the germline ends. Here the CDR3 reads CASSSTVASTEAFF. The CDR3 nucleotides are TGTGCCAGCAGCTCTACAGTTGCATCCACTGAAGCTTTCTTT.

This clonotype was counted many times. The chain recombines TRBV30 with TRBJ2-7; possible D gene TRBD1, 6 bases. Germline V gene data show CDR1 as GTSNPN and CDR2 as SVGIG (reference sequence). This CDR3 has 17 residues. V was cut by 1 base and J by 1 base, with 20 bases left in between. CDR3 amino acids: CAWSAPGQGLRSYEQYF. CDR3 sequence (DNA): TGTGCCTGGAGTGCCCCCGGGCAGGGGCTTCGATCCTACGAGCAGTACTTC.

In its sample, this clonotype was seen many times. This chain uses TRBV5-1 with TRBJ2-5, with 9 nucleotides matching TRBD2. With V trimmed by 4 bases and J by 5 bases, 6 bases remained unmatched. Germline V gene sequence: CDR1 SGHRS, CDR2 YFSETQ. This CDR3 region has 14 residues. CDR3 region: CASSPTAGGETQYF. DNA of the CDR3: TGCGCCAGCAGCCCGACGGCGGGAGGGGAGACCCAGTACTTC.

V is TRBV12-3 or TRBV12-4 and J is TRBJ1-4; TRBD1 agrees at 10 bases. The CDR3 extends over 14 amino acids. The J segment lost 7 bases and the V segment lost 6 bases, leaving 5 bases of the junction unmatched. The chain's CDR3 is CASRPDRGREKLFF. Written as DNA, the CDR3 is TGTGCCAGCAGGCCCGACAGGGGGCGTGAAAAACTGTTTTTT.

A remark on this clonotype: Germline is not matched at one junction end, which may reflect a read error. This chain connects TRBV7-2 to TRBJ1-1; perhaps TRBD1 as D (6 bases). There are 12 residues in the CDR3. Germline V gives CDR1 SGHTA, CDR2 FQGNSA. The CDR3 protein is CASSYGQTEALF. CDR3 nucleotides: TGTGCCAGCAGCTACGGACAGACTGAAGCTCTCTTT.

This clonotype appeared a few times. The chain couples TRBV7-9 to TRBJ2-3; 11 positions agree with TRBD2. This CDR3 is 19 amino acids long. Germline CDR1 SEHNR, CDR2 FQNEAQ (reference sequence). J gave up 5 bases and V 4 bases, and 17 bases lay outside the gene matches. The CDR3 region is CASSSRGLAGGTILDTQYF. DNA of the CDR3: TGTGCCAGCAGCTCGAGAGGGCTAGCGGGAGGCACGATCCTAGATACGCAGTATTTT.

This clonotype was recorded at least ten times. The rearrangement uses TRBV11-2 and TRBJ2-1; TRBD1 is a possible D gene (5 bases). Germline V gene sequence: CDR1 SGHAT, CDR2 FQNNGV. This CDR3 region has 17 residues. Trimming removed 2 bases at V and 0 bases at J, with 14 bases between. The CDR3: CASSLRLGRISYNEQFF. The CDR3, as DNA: TGTGCCAGCAGCTTAAGATTGGGGCGGATCTCCTACAATGAGCAGTTCTTC.

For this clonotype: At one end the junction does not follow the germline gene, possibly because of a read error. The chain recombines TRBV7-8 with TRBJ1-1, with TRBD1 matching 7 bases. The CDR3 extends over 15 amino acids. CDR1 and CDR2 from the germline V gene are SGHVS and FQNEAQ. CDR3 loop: CASSLSRGRNTDAFF. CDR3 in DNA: TGTGCCAGCAGCTTGTCCAGGGGGAGGAACACTGACGCTTTCTTT.

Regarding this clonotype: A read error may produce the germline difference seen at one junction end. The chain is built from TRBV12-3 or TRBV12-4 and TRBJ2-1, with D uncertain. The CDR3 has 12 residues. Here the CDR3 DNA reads TGTGCCAGCAGTTACAGCGTTAATGTGCAGTTCTTC. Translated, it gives CASSYSVNVQFF.

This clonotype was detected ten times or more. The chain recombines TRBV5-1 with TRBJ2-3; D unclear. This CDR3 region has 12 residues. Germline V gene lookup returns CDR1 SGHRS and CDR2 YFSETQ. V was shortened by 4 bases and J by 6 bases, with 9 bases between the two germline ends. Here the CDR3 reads CASSPTADTQYF. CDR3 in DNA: TGCGCCAGCAGCCCAACTGCGGATACGCAGTATTTT.

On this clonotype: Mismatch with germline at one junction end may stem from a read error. The chain's CDR3 is CASSLEPNTDTQYF. The CDR3 bases are TGTGCCAGCAGCTTAGAACCCAACACAGATACGCAGTACTTT. V usage is TRBV7-6 and J usage is TRBJ2-3; no clear D gene. Germline assignment: CDR1 SGHVS and CDR2 FNYEAQ. This CDR3 spans 14 amino acids.

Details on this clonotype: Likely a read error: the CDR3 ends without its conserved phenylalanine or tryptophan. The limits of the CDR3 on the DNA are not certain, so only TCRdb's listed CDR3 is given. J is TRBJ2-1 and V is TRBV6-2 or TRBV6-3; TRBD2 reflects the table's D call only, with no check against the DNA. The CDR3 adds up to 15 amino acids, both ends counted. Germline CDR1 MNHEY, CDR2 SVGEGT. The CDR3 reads CASSYLSGRVGEQIS.

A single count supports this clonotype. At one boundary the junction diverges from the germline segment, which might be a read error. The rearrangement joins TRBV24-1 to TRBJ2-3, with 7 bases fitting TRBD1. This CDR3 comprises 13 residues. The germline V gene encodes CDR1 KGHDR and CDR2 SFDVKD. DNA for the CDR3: TGTGCCGCTAGGGACAGTAACACAGATAGGCAGTATTTT. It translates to CAARDSNTDRQYF.

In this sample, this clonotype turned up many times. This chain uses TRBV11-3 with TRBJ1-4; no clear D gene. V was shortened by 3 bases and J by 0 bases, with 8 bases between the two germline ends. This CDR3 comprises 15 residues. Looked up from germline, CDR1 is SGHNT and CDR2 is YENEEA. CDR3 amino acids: CASSFQASTNEKLFF. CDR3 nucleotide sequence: TGTGCCAGCAGCTTTCAGGCCTCAACTAATGAAAAACTGTTTTTT.

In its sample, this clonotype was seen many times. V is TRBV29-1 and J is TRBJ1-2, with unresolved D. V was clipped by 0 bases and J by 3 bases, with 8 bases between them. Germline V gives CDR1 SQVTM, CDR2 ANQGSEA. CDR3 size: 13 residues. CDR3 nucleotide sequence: TGCAGCGTTGAAGATGGGCAGGACTATGGCTACACCTTC. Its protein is CSVEDGQDYGYTF.

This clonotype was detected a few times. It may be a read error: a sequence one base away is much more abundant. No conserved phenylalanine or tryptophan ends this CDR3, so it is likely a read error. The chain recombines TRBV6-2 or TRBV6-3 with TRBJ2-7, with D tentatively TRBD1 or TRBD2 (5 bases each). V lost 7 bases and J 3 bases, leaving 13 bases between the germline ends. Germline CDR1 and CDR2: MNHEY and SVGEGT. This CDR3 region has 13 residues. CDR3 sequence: CASTTGPSYEQYS. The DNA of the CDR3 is TGTGCCAGCACCACGGGACCGAGCTACGAGCAGTACTCC.

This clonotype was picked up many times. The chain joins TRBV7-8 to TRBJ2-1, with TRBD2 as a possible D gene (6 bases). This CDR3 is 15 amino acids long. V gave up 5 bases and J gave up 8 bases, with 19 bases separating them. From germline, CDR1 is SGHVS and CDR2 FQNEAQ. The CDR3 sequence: CASSPAGGPGYEQFF. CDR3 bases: TGTGCCAGCAGCCCTGCCGGAGGGCCGGGGTATGAGCAGTTCTTC.

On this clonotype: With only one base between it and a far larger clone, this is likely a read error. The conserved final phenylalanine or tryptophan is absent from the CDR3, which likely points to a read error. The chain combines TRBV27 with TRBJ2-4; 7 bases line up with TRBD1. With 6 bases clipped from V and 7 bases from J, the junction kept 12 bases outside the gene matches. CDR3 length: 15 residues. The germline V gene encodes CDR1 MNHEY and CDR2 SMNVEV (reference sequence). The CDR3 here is CASSLARGPLNIQYS. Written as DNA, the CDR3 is TGTGCCAGCAGCTTAGCTAGGGGGCCTTTGAACATTCAGTACTCC.

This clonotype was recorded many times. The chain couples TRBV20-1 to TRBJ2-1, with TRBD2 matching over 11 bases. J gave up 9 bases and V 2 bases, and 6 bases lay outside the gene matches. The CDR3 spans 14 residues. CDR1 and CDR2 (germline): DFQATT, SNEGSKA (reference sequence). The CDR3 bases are TGCAGTGCTAGAACTAGCGGGAGAAGTATTGAGCAGTTCTTC. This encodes CSARTSGRSIEQFF.

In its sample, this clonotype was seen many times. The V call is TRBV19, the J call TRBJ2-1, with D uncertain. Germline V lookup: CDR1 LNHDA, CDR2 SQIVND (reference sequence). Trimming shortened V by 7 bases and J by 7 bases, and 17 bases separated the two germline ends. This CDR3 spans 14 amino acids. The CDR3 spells CASNMNADPNEQFF. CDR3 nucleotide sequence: TGTGCCAGTAACATGAACGCCGATCCAAATGAGCAGTTCTTC.

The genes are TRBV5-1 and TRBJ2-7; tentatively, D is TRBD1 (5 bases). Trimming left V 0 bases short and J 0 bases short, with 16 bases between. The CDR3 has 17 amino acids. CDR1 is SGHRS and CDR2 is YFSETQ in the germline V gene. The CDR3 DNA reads TGCGCCAGCAGCTTGGCGGCTGGGGCGCCGAGCTCCTACGAGCAGTACTTC. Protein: CASSLAAGAPSSYEQYF.